Listed here are 10 T cell receptor beta chains from one sample, sequenced in a study of post-analysis software for immune sequencing data. Every TCR beta cDNA library bore unique molecular identifiers. One entry per CDR3 protein, called by TCRdb with MiXCR from the PCR reads. The repertoire has some 370,000 distinct CDR3 sequences, 30% to 45% of them found once; the top ten carry roughly 13%. Their cognate antigens are unknown. General study results and limits: Five or six TRBV segments, TRBV5-6, TRBV5-1 and TRBV20-1 among them, were found more frequent in patients than controls.

The specimen was blood. These receptors all come from a girl aged 10 to 17 with multiple sclerosis.

This rearrangement joins TRBV29-1 to TRBJ2-5; a possible D gene is TRBD2 (6 bases). Germline V gene data show CDR1 as SQVTM and CDR2 as ANQGSEA. The V end was cut by 5 bases, the J end by 2 bases, with 18 bases between. The CDR3 sequence is 15 residues long. The CDR3: CSVSEGSAVQETQYF. The CDR3 coding sequence is TGCAGCGTTTCGGAGGGGTCAGCCGTTCAAGAGACCCAGTACTTC.

This chain connects TRBV2 to TRBJ1-4; TRBD1 might be the D (5 bases). This CDR3 contains 13 residues. Germline values: CDR1 SNHLY, CDR2 FYNNEI. Deletions cut 3 bases from V and 6 bases from J, with 8 bases between. The CDR3 coding sequence is TGTGCCAGCAGTGAGGGGGTGTATGAAAAACTGTTTTTT. It translates to CASSEGVYEKLFF.

This clonotype was counted at least ten times. This rearrangement joins TRBV6-5 to TRBJ1-2, with D maybe TRBD1 (6 bases). The germline gives CDR1 MNHEY, CDR2 SVGAGI. This CDR3 has 16 residues. V was clipped by 2 bases and J by 4 bases, with 17 bases between them. The CDR3 DNA reads TGTGCCAGCAGTTACGACTCGGACAGCTCCATCTATGGCTACACCTTC. The encoded protein is CASSYDSDSSIYGYTF.

The genes are TRBV6-6 and TRBJ2-5; a possible D gene is TRBD2 (6 bases). Between the trimmed V and J ends, which lost 1 base and 11 bases, there was a span of 11 bases. The CDR3 is made up of 12 amino acids. CDR1 is MNHNY and CDR2 is SVGAGI in the germline V gene (reference sequence). This chain's CDR3 is CASSYFGGEQYF. The DNA for the CDR3 is TGTGCCAGCAGTTACTTCGGGGGTGAGCAGTACTTC.

This rearrangement joins TRBV10-3 to TRBJ2-3, with 10 bases identical to TRBD2. In germline, CDR1 is ENHRY, CDR2 SYGVKD. This CDR3 is 16 amino acids long. Trimming cost V 3 bases and J 5 bases; bases outside gene matches: 8. This CDR3 reads CAISESAGGPGDTQYF. The CDR3 DNA follows: TGTGCCATCAGTGAATCAGCGGGGGGGCCGGGAGATACGCAGTATTTT.

This clonotype showed up just a few times. The genes are TRBV5-5 and TRBJ2-7, with 11 bases aligning to TRBD2. The CDR3 has 16 residues. CDR1 SGHKS and CDR2 YYEKEE come from the germline V gene (reference sequence). The junction had 11 bases not matched to a gene; V was cut back by 5 bases and J by 4 bases. The chain's CDR3 is CASRKIGTSGLYEQYF. The CDR3 DNA reads as TGTGCCAGCAGGAAGATCGGGACTAGCGGACTGTACGAGCAGTACTTC.

The CDR3 protein is CASSVAGAGPNEQFF. The CDR3, as DNA: TGTGCCAGCAGCGTAGCCGGGGCAGGACCTAATGAGCAGTTCTTC. The J gene is TRBJ2-1, the V gene TRBV9; D possibly matches TRBD1 or TRBD2 (5 bases each). The CDR3 is made up of 15 amino acids. Germline V gene sequence: CDR1 SGDLS, CDR2 YYNGEE. Trimming took 0 bases from V and 7 from J, leaving 14 bases between them.

This sequence joins TRBV18 and TRBJ2-5, with D tentatively TRBD1 or TRBD2 (5 bases each). The DNA end lines up better with TRBJ2-7; the J call may be wrong. The CDR3 consists of 15 residues. Germline lookup yields CDR1 KGHSH and CDR2 LQKENI. CDR3 in amino acids: CASSPQGALTDEQYF. Here the CDR3 DNA reads TGTGCCAGCTCACCTCAGGGAGCCCTCACCGACGAGCAGTACTTC.

This clonotype was seen more than once but under ten times. The rearrangement uses TRBV15 and TRBJ1-2; D remains ambiguous. The CDR3 covers 13 residues. CDR1 and CDR2 from the germline V gene are LNHNV and YYDKDF (reference sequence). V lost 3 bases, J lost 3 bases, and 8 bases lay in between. CDR3 loop: CATSSGRDYGYTF. The CDR3 DNA is TGTGCCACCAGCAGCGGCCGGGACTATGGCTACACCTTC.

This chain uses TRBV6-6 with TRBJ2-7, with 10 bases fitting TRBD2. This CDR3 has 16 residues. J was trimmed by 3 bases and V by 6 bases; bases with no gene match: 11. Germline values: CDR1 MNHNY, CDR2 SVGAGI (reference sequence). CDR3 nucleotide sequence: TGTGCCAGCAGCCCGAATCTAGCGGGGGCCCACTACGAGCAGTACTTC. It encodes CASSPNLAGAHYEQYF.